Presented here are 23 T cell receptor beta chains from one specimen sequenced in a study of siplizumab effects on memory and regulatory T cells. TCRdb's table, derived via immunoSEQ multiplex PCR, lists solely in-frame clones and lacks some. This sample has about 48,000 clones, with about 90% found just once. The specimen sequenced was naive CD8+ T cells sorted from blood. These receptors all stem from a human donor in good health.

This clone occurred once. The chain joins TRBV7-9 to TRBJ2-7, with no clear D. V lost 1 base and J lost 3, with 4 bases in between. This CDR3 has 12 residues. The germline V gene has CDR1 SEHNR and CDR2 FQNEAQ (reference sequence). This chain's CDR3 is CASSLDIYEQYF. CDR3 DNA: TGTGCCAGCAGCTTAGATATCTACGAGCAGTACTTC. Full variable domain (outside the CDR3, taken from reference TRBV7-9 and TRBJ2-7): DTGVSQNPRHKITKRGQNVTFRCDPISEHNRLYWYRQTLGQGPEFLTYFQNEAQLEKSRLLSDRFSAERPKGSFSTLEIQRTEQGDSAMYLCASSLDIYEQYFGPGTRLTVT.

V and J are TRBV21-1 and TRBJ2-5; the D call TRBD2 from the table was never checked on the DNA. TRBV21-1 is deemed a pseudogene. The CDR3 extends over 15 amino acids. As DNA, the CDR3 is TGTGCCAGCAGCAAATTTCGGGGAACGGTGAAGACCCAGTACTTC. The encoded protein is CASSKFRGTVKTQYF.

This clone has a handful of counts. This rearrangement joins TRBV7-9 to TRBJ2-7, with 8 bases matching TRBD1. Germline V gene lookup returns CDR1 SEHNR and CDR2 FQNEAQ (reference sequence). The ends lost 4 bases at V and 2 bases at J; junction bases unmatched: 13. This CDR3 is 17 amino acids long. CDR3 loop: CASSSTAGTGGTYEQYF. DNA for the CDR3: TGTGCCAGCAGCTCAACTGCCGGGACAGGTGGGACCTACGAGCAGTACTTC.

The V call is TRBV27, the J call TRBJ2-1, with 7 bases matching TRBD2. V was pared by 6 bases and J by 4 bases, with 12 bases of the junction left unmatched. The CDR3 is made up of 16 amino acids. Germline V lookup: CDR1 MNHEY, CDR2 SMNVEV (reference sequence). The CDR3 region is CASSYLLGGSYNEQFF. Here the CDR3 DNA reads TGTGCCAGCAGCTACCTTCTTGGCGGGAGTTACAATGAGCAGTTCTTC.

The V and J genes are TRBV4-1 and TRBJ2-7, with 8 positions matching TRBD1. The CDR3 has 15 amino acids. J lost 1 base, V lost 1 base, and 3 bases had no gene match. CDR1 MGHRA and CDR2 YSYEKL come from the germline V gene. This CDR3 is CASSQGTGSSYEQYF. The CDR3 DNA is TGCGCCAGCAGCCAAGGGACAGGGTCGTCCTACGAGCAGTACTTC.

V and J are TRBV5-1 and TRBJ2-7; 7 nucleotides match TRBD2. The V gene end was trimmed by 2 bases and the J gene end by 8 bases; junction bases not matched to a gene: 1. The V gene's germline CDR1 is SGHRS and CDR2 YFSETQ. The CDR3 is made up of 11 amino acids. As DNA, the CDR3 is TGCGCCAGCAGCTTCGGGGGGAAGCAGTACTTC. Translating gives CASSFGGKQYF.

As to this clone: This CDR3 is also generated by other DNA sequences in the sample. The V gene is TRBV27, the J gene TRBJ2-7; D is possibly TRBD1 or TRBD2 (5 bases each). Germline V gene sequence: CDR1 MNHEY, CDR2 SMNVEV (reference sequence). The CDR3 totals 13 residues. The ends were cut back, 3 bases at V and 0 bases at J, with 6 bases in the middle. The CDR3 protein is CASSLGDSYEQYF. The CDR3 bases are TGTGCCAGCAGTTTGGGGGACTCCTACGAGCAGTACTTC.

The V and J genes are TRBV27 and TRBJ1-2, with D uncertain. Trimming removed 2 bases at V and 2 bases at J, with 9 bases between. From germline, CDR1 is MNHEY and CDR2 SMNVEV (reference sequence). This CDR3 is 14 amino acids long. The CDR3 nucleotides are TGTGCCAGCAGTTTAGGGCAGAGAAACTATGGCTACACCTTC. Its protein is CASSLGQRNYGYTF.

The genes are TRBV27 and TRBJ1-3; D ambiguous. V was shortened by 5 bases and J by 1 base, with 6 bases between the two germline ends. CDR1 and CDR2 from the germline V gene are MNHEY and SMNVEV (reference sequence). This CDR3 comprises 13 residues. Here the CDR3 DNA reads TGTGCCAGCAGTGCCCTTTCTGGAAACACCATATATTTT. This sequence encodes CASSALSGNTIYF.

V gene TRBV19 combines with J gene TRBJ1-3, with D possibly matching TRBD1 (5 bases). The V end lost 0 bases, the J end lost 0 bases, and 12 bases lay between the germline ends. Per the germline V gene, CDR1 is LNHDA and CDR2 is SQIVND (reference sequence). This CDR3 has 17 residues. CDR3 bases: TGTGCCAGTAGTATAGAAGACAGAATGTACTCTGGAAACACCATATATTTT. Protein: CASSIEDRMYSGNTIYF.

This chain links TRBV30 with TRBJ2-2; 9 bases fit TRBD1. The germline gives CDR1 GTSNPN, CDR2 SVGIG (reference sequence). V shed 0 bases, J shed 4 bases, and the junction held 9 bases outside the gene matches. The CDR3 is 17 amino acids. The CDR3 loop is CAWSVGIGTGPTGELFF. The CDR3 DNA sequence: TGTGCCTGGAGTGTAGGAATAGGGACAGGGCCCACCGGGGAGCTGTTTTTT.

The chain carries TRBV27 and TRBJ2-3; TRBD1 or TRBD2 may be the D gene (5 bases each). V dropped 8 bases and J dropped 2 bases, with 8 bases sitting between them. The CDR3 runs to 12 residues. The germline V gene has CDR1 MNHEY and CDR2 SMNVEV (reference sequence). The CDR3 sequence is CASGDHTDTQYF. Here the CDR3 DNA reads TGTGCCAGCGGGGACCACACAGATACGCAGTATTTT.

This clone occurred once. This chain connects TRBV4-1 to TRBJ1-2, with D possibly TRBD1 on 5 matching bases. This CDR3 contains 16 residues. Per germline, CDR1 MGHRA and CDR2 YSYEKL. Trimming shortened V by 3 bases and J by 4 bases, and 18 bases separated the two germline ends. CDR3 nucleotide sequence: TGCGCCAGCAGCCATGAAATGACAGTTATCCTCTATGGCTACACCTTC. It codes for CASSHEMTVILYGYTF.

The rearrangement links TRBV6-5 to TRBJ1-2; D perhaps matches TRBD1 (5 bases). The CDR3 sequence is 13 residues long. Deletions cut 4 bases from V and 4 bases from J, with 10 bases between. Germline V gene lookup returns CDR1 MNHEY and CDR2 SVGAGI. CDR3 region: CASSFQGAYGYTF. The CDR3 nucleotides read TGTGCCAGCAGTTTCCAGGGTGCCTATGGCTACACCTTC.

V is TRBV6-6 and J is TRBJ1-2, with TRBD1 identical over 8 bases. The CDR3 totals 16 residues. Trimming at V came to 0 bases and at J to 6 bases, leaving 9 bases not matched to a gene. Germline CDR1 and CDR2: MNHNY and SVGAGI (reference sequence). CDR3: CASSYSIPQGEDGYTF. DNA of the CDR3: TGTGCCAGCAGTTACTCGATCCCACAGGGGGAAGATGGCTACACCTTC.

The chain combines TRBV2 with TRBJ1-1; unclear D gene. Trimming took off 5 bases at V and 7 bases at J, with 8 bases between the two ends. The CDR3 is made up of 11 amino acids. Germline assignment: CDR1 SNHLY and CDR2 FYNNEI. Here the CDR3 DNA reads TGTGCCAGCAGTTCAGACGGTGAAGCTTTCTTT. It yields the protein CASSSDGEAFF.

The rearrangement uses TRBV9 and TRBJ2-3, with a weak D call TRBD2 (6 bases). The germline CDR1 and CDR2 sequences are SGDLS and YYNGEE. The CDR3 length is 16 residues. Trimming removed 3 bases from V and 3 bases from J, with 17 bases in between. CDR3: CASSERDSRGTDTQYF. CDR3 in DNA: TGTGCCAGCAGCGAACGGGACTCCCGAGGGACAGATACGCAGTATTTT.

The V call is TRBV2, the J call TRBJ2-7; D gene unclear. CDR3 length: 16 amino acids. CDR1 is SNHLY and CDR2 is FYNNEI in the germline V gene. V lost 3 bases, J lost 1 base, and 16 bases lay in between. CDR3 protein: CASSEASGPRSYEQYF. The CDR3 DNA sequence: TGTGCCAGCAGTGAGGCCTCCGGGCCGAGGTCCTACGAGCAGTACTTC.

Comments on this clone: Other DNA sequences in this sample translate to the same CDR3. The chain combines TRBV27 with TRBJ1-5; 9 nucleotides match TRBD1. Per the germline V gene, CDR1 is MNHEY and CDR2 is SMNVEV (reference sequence). V shed 3 bases and J 1 base; nucleotides not matched to a gene: 1. This CDR3 has 15 residues. This CDR3 reads CASSLGTGSNQPQHF. In DNA, the CDR3 is TGTGCCAGCAGTTTGGGGACAGGGAGCAATCAGCCCCAGCATTTT.

The rearrangement joins TRBV4-1 to TRBJ1-1; D is possibly TRBD1 (6 bases). CDR3 size: 12 residues. V was pared by 9 bases and J by 4 bases, with 12 bases between. Per germline, CDR1 MGHRA and CDR2 YSYEKL. This CDR3 reads CASNRGGTEAFF. The CDR3 nucleotides read TGCGCCAGTAATAGGGGGGGCACTGAAGCTTTCTTT.

The chain combines TRBV6-5 with TRBJ2-3; 8 positions agree with TRBD2. The CDR3 spans 14 residues. The junction had 6 bases not matched to a gene; V was cut back by 6 bases and J by 4 bases. Germline-derived CDR1 and CDR2 are MNHEY and SVGAGI. The CDR3 spells CASSPGLAADTQYF. The CDR3 coding sequence is TGTGCCAGCAGCCCCGGACTAGCTGCAGATACGCAGTATTTT.

V is TRBV2 and J is TRBJ2-2; D may be TRBD1 (5 bases). CDR3 size: 14 residues. Germline CDR1 reads SNHLY; CDR2 reads FYNNEI. Trimming took off 4 bases at V and 1 base at J, with 7 bases between the two ends. Written as DNA, the CDR3 is TGTGCCAGCAGTGGGCAGGGGAACACCGGGGAGCTGTTTTTT. It specifies CASSGQGNTGELFF.

The J gene is TRBJ2-1, the V gene TRBV2; D perhaps matches TRBD1 (5 bases). CDR3 length: 12 amino acids. The V gene lost 6 bases and the J gene lost 4 bases, with 7 bases spanning the gap. From germline, CDR1 is SNHLY and CDR2 FYNNEI. CDR3 protein: CASRTGYNEQFF. DNA for the CDR3: TGTGCCAGCAGAACAGGATACAATGAGCAGTTCTTC. The full variable domain, completed using reference TRBV2 and TRBJ2-1, is EPEVTQTPSHQVTQMGQEVILRCVPISNHLYFYWYRQILGQKVEFLVSFYNNEISEKSEIFDDQFSVERPDGSNFTLKIRSTKLEDSAMYFCASRTGYNEQFFGPGTRLTVL.